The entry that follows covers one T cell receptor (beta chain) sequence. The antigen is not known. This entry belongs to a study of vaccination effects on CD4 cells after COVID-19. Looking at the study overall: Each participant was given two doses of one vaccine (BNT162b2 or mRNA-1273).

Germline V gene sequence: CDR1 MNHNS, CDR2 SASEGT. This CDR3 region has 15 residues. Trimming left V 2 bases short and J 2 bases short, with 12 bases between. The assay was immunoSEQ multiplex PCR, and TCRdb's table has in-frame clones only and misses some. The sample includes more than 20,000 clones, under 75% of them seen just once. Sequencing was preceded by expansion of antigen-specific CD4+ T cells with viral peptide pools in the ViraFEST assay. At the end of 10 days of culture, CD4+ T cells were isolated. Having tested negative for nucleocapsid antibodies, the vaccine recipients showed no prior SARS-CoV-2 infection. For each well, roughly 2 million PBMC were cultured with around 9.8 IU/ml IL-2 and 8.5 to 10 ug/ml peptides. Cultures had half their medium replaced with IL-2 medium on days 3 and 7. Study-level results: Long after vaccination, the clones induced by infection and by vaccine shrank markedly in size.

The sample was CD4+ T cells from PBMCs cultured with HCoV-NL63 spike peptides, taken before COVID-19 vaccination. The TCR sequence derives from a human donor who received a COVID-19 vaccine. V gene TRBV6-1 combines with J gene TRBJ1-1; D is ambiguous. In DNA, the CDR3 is TGTGCCAGCAGTGAATCGGCAGGATTTAACACTGAAGCTTTCTTT. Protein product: CASSESAGFNTEAFF.